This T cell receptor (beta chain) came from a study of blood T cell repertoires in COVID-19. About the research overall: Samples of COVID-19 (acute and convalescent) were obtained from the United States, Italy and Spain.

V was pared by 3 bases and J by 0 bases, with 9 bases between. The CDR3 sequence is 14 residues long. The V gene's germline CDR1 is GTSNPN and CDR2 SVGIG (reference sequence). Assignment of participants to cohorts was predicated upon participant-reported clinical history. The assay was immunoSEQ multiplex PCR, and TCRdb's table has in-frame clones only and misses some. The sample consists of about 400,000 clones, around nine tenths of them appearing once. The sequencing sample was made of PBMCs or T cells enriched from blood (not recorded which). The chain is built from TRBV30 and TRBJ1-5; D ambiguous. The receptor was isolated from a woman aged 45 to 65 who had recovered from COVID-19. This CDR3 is CAWSLGYSNQPQHF. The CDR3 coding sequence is TGTGCCTGGAGCCTAGGTTATAGCAATCAGCCCCAGCATTTT.